The present T cell receptor (beta chain) was sequenced within a study of graft-versus-host responses after intestinal transplantation. As for the study in general: Recipients got multivisceral, liver-intestinal, or isolated intestinal transplants. After anti-thymocyte globulin induction, recipients took tacrolimus and steroids for 3 to 4 years.

General study findings and limits: Those patients showing graft-donor T cell macrochimerism displayed high graft-versus-host to host-versus-graft clonal ratios in allografts. There were GvH clones found in recipient marrow, and some of them appeared first in ileum or blood.

Graft tissue was processed to release intraepithelial and lamina propria lymphocytes. Libraries were prepared by immunoSEQ multiplex PCR; TCRdb keeps only in-frame clonotypes and omits some of them. The sample shows about 14,000 clones, over 75% of them seen only once. In the case of this clone: Its matching antigen is unknown.

The sequence came from a human patient who received an intestinal transplant, so some T cells may come from the graft donor. The sample was ileum tissue, taken about 26 days after intestinal transplant.

The CDR3 DNA sequence: TGTGCCAGCAGCTGGAGCAGCCAGGGAAGGTACAATGAGCAGTTCTTC. This sequence encodes CASSWSSQGRYNEQFF. The chain uses TRBV5-6 and TRBJ2-1; D might be TRBD1 (5 bases). Per germline, CDR1 SGHDT and CDR2 YYEEEE. This CDR3 is 16 amino acids long. Trimming took off 3 bases at V and 4 bases at J, with 17 bases between the two ends.